These 6 T cell receptor beta chains came from one sample sequenced in a study of blood T cell repertoires in COVID-19. This table comes from immunoSEQ multiplex PCR, and its TCRdb copy is limited to in-frame clones, with some not included. The sample carries approximately 54,000 clones, 75% to 85% recorded once. The sample taken for sequencing was peripheral blood. These receptors all come from a woman in her sixties with acute or convalescent COVID-19.

The chain carries TRBV5-6 and TRBJ1-6; TRBD1 is a possible D gene (6 bases). The CDR3 is 14 amino acids. With 0 bases removed from V and 6 bases from J, the gap between germline ends came to 7 bases. Germline CDR1 reads SGHDT; CDR2 reads YYEEEE. CDR3 sequence: CASSLGTVNSPLHF. CDR3 coding DNA: TGTGCCAGCAGCTTGGGGACAGTTAATTCACCCCTCCACTTT.

The J gene is TRBJ1-2, the V gene TRBV5-4, with 11 bases aligning to TRBD1. CDR1 SGHNT and CDR2 YYREEE come from the germline V gene (reference sequence). CDR3 size: 14 residues. V lost 4 bases to trimming and J lost 7 bases; unmatched junction nucleotides: 6. The CDR3 sequence is CASSQGQGAFGYTF. CDR3 in DNA: TGTGCCAGCAGCCAAGGACAGGGGGCTTTTGGCTACACCTTC.

This clone occurred once. J is TRBJ2-7 and V is TRBV28; D might be TRBD1 (5 bases). CDR1 is MDHEN, CDR2 SYDVKM, per germline. The CDR3 extends over 12 amino acids. With 6 bases removed from V and 3 bases from J, the gap between germline ends came to 9 bases. CDR3 residues: CASRRQYYEQYF. The CDR3 region has the DNA TGTGCCAGCAGGCGACAGTACTACGAGCAGTACTTC.

This rearrangement joins TRBV12-3 or TRBV12-4 to TRBJ2-7, with D perhaps matching TRBD2 (5 bases). The CDR3 length is 13 residues. The ends were cut back, 5 bases at V and 5 bases at J, with 13 bases in the middle. The CDR3 protein is CASSPLGSNEQYF. CDR3 DNA: TGTGCCAGCAGTCCCCTTGGGAGCAACGAGCAGTACTTC.

The rearrangement uses TRBV6-5 and TRBJ1-5; 8 positions agree with TRBD1. The CDR3 contains 13 residues. Trimming took 7 bases from V and 7 from J; bases not matched to a gene: 6. Germline CDR1 reads MNHEY; CDR2 reads SVGAGI. DNA for the CDR3: TGTGCCAGCAATGTGGACAGGGCACAGCCCCAGCATTTT. This encodes CASNVDRAQPQHF.

The table lists this clone with a count of one. This chain links TRBV9 with TRBJ2-2, with D perhaps TRBD1 (6 bases). The CDR3 runs 13 residues. Trimming took 5 bases from V and 6 from J, leaving 11 bases between them. The germline CDR1 and CDR2 sequences are SGDLS and YYNGEE. The CDR3 loop reads CASSGTGSGELFF. Written as DNA, the CDR3 is TGTGCCAGCAGTGGAACAGGGTCCGGGGAGCTGTTTTTT. Drawing the rest from reference TRBV9 and TRBJ2-2, the complete variable domain is DSGVTQTPKHLITATGQRVTLRCSPRSGDLSVYWYQQSLDQGLQFLIQYYNGEERAKGNILERFSAQQFPDLHSELNLSSLELGDSALYFCASSGTGSGELFFGEGSRLTVL.